This T cell receptor beta chain was documented in a study of cytomegalovirus exposure and HLA in healthy donors. Across the whole study: As released early, the data held roughly 85 million unique TCRs from HLA-typed donors. Regarding the study as a whole: Per a prior analysis, the majority of TCR beta V segments were productive roughly 90% or roughly 30% of the time. A missense DCLRE1C variant was associated with V- and J-gene trimming of TCR beta chains in a later analysis, and an independent cohort replicated the association. A later analysis showed TCR association rates differing by HLA locus, peaking at DRB1 and lowest at HLA-C.

Primers: 60 Vbeta forward and 13 Jbeta reverse. Assay used: immunoSEQ multiplex PCR; TCRdb lists only in-frame clones, some missing. The sample lists some 140,000 clones, around 79% occurring once. Germline CDR1 SEHNR, CDR2 FQNEAQ (reference sequence). This CDR3 is 12 amino acids long. The V gene end was trimmed by 8 bases and the J gene end by 8 bases; junction bases not matched to a gene: 8. Comments on this clone: The antigen remains unidentified.

The sequenced sample was PBMCs. The J gene is TRBJ1-2, the V gene TRBV7-9; 7 nucleotides line up with TRBD1. This receptor was identified in a man aged 25 to 40 in good health and CMV-seropositive. As DNA, the CDR3 is TGTGCCAGCCTATCAGGGGGTATCGGCTACACCTTC. As protein: CASLSGGIGYTF.